Included here is one T cell receptor (beta chain) sequence, with context. The sample originates from a study of technical replicates of blood from several donors. Assay used: immunoSEQ multiplex PCR; TCRdb lists only in-frame clones, some missing. The repertoire holds some 71,000 clones, around 97% seen once, with almost 0.3% in the top ten. The CDR3 is made up of 16 amino acids. V gave up 4 bases and J gave up 4 bases, with 14 bases separating them. Germline V gene lookup returns CDR1 LGHNA and CDR2 YSLEER. The chain is built from TRBV4-3 and TRBJ2-6, with D unresolved. Sequencing was performed on T cells isolated from PBMCs. The TCR comes from a human donor in good health. CDR3 sequence reads: CASSPIGTTGANVLTF. In DNA, the CDR3 is TGCGCCAGCAGCCCTATTGGCACTACCGGGGCCAACGTCCTGACTTTC.